This T cell receptor (beta chain) was documented in a study of cytomegalovirus exposure and HLA in healthy donors. Study conclusions and caveats: It was likely that a cluster of highly shared sequence variants was a sequencing artifact. The study found most TCR sequences rare, yet found some public TCRs in many donors. Later analysis associated a missense DCLRE1C variant with TCR beta V- and J-gene trimming. Reportedly, HLA-A and HLA-B alleles of most subjects were accurately predicted from TCR beta.

This CDR3 has 14 amino acids. V was pared by 4 bases and J by 11 bases, with 20 bases between. Germline values: CDR1 LGHNA, CDR2 YSLEER. Of note for this clone: The antigen is unknown.

The PCR employed 60 Vbeta primers together with 13 Jbeta primers. Profiled with immunoSEQ multiplex PCR; TCRdb holds only in-frame clones, not every one. The table lists 150,000 to 200,000 clones, 70% to 85% of them singletons. The origin of this receptor is a man aged 18 to 29 in good health and CMV-seronegative. The sample comprised PBMCs. The rearrangement joins TRBV4-3 to TRBJ2-5; possibly TRBD1 for D (6 bases). The CDR3 reads CASSPHPQGSEQYF. CDR3 DNA sequence: TGCGCCAGCAGCCCTCACCCGCAGGGGTCAGAGCAGTACTTC.